This T cell receptor (beta chain) derives from a study of T cell responses to AZD1222 COVID-19 vaccine. This CDR3 spans 13 amino acids. Germline V gene sequence: CDR1 SGHKS, CDR2 YYEKEE (reference sequence). The junction had 1 base not matched to a gene; V was cut back by 1 base and J by 5 bases. The assay was immunoSEQ multiplex PCR, and TCRdb's table has in-frame clones only and misses some. This sample has 65,000 to 75,000 clones, with roughly four fifths found just once. The sequence derives from an adult in good health. The sequenced sample was peripheral blood, obtained on day 0 of AZD1222 vaccination. The V gene is TRBV5-5, the J gene TRBJ2-7; 9 bases fit TRBD1. The CDR3 nucleotides are TGTGCCAGCAGCTTGTGGACAGGGGACGAGCAGTACTTC. As protein: CASSLWTGDEQYF.